Detailed here is one T cell receptor (beta chain). As yet, its antigen is unknown. The sample comes from a study of cytomegalovirus exposure and HLA in healthy donors. Both 60 Vbeta primers and 13 Jbeta primers went into the PCR. Generated by immunoSEQ multiplex PCR, the TCRdb table keeps only in-frame clones and is missing some. The sample lists some 190,000 clones; about four fifths were seen once. Findings and caveats of the study: For most TCR beta V segments, an earlier analysis put the productive rate at about 87% or about 30% of the time. Association with HLA alleles at 0.05 false discovery rate was found for 16,951 TCR beta sequences in a later analysis.

The germline V gene has CDR1 LNHNV and CDR2 YYDKDF (reference sequence). The CDR3 is 15 amino acids. The V end lost 0 bases, the J end lost 3 bases, and 8 bases lay between the germline ends. This rearrangement joins TRBV15 to TRBJ2-2; D is unresolved. Sequencing input: PBMCs. The receptor was isolated from a woman aged 25 to 39 in good health and CMV-seropositive. The CDR3 region is CATSRENGYTGELFF. In nucleotides, the CDR3 is TGTGCCACCAGCAGAGAGAACGGTTACACCGGGGAGCTGTTTTTT.